The present T cell receptor (delta chain) was sequenced within a study of γδ T cells in repeated Plasmodium falciparum infection. About the study: The natural-infection arm compared Malian children under seasonal malaria with matched Australian children. Each infection was followed by sampling at 21 days, plus baseline and some pre-infection draws. Donors had four controlled P. falciparum NF54 infections over about 640 days.

J gave up 2 bases and V 6 bases, and 28 bases lay outside the gene matches. Germline V lookup: CDR1 TSWWSYY, CDR2 QGS. The CDR3 covers 22 residues. Gammadelta T cells were flow-sorted from PBMC into Vgamma9/Vdelta2+ and Vdelta2-negative populations for bulk analysis. TCRdb reran clone calling via CATT on the multiplex PCR reads. This table holds over 55,000 delta-chain clones, around 1.8% found once. This clone was observed a handful of times. The sample taken for sequencing was gamma-delta T cells from blood. The clonotype was recovered from a pool of human donors (malaria-infected and uninfected, not separated). The gene calls are TRDV1 and TRDJ1; 9 bases match TRDD2. DNA of the CDR3: TGTGCTCTTGGTGAATTGCATACTACCCGCCTTCCTACTTTCATTTTGACCGATAAACTCATCTTT. Encoded protein: CALGELHTTRLPTFILTDKLIF.